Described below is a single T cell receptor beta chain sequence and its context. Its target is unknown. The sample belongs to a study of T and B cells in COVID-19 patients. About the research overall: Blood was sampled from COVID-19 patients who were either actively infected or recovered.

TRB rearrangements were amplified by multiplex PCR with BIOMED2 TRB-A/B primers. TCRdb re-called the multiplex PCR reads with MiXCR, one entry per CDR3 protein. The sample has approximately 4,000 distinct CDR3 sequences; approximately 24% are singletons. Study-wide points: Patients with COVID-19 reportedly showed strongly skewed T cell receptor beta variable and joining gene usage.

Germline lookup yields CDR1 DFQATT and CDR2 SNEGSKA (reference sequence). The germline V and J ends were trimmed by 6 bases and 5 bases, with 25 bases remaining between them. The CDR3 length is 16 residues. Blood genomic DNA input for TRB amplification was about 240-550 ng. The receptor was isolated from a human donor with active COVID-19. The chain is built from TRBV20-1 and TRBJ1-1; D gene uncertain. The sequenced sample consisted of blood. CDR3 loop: CSAHGGYSGRRTEAFF. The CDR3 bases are TGCAGTGCGCACGGCGGGTATTCCGGGCGCAGGACTGAAGCTTTCTTT.